This TCR beta chain came from a study of blood T cell repertoires in COVID-19 (dated by TCRdb to the early 2020s). Regarding the research as a whole: Samples covering the acute and convalescent phases of COVID-19 were provided by collaborators in the United States, Italy and Spain. The material from the prospective study consisted of cDNA or gDNA derived from T cells, B-cell-depleted T cells, or PBMCs. The dataset comprised deeply sampled blood TCRbeta repertoires from subjects exposed to, actively infected with, or recovered from COVID-19. A freely available public database, intended as a resource for researchers studying the immune response to SARS-CoV-2, is where the repertoires were released. Samples came from the ongoing ImmuneRACE study (first 160 participants) plus 1,254 subjects from 6 global collaborators. A de-identified subject ID, COVID-19 status, age in years and sex were almost always included in the sample metadata. Where HLA class I and class II types were available, the types were taken from metadata supplied by the sample provider, not from assay-based typing. The investigation overall reported the following: How much clinical and demographic metadata was included differed by source and by participant, and the metadata was provided uncurated.

As concerns this clone: Its binding antigen is unknown. There are no base qualities to consult, and no much larger clone falls within one base.

One collaborating source in Seattle enrolled patients during active infection and followed them longitudinally through the course of disease. Whole blood was collected in K2EDTA tubes by collaborating institutions according to the institutions' own protocols. For TCRbeta analysis, collaborator samples were shipped as frozen whole blood, as isolated PBMCs, or as DNA extracted from either sample type. The immunoSEQ Assay, a bias-controlled multiplex PCR, was used to amplify TCRbeta CDR3 regions from genomic DNA. As for the original processing: The number of nucleated cells in each sample was estimated by amplification of reference gene primers within the assay. To quantify the absolute abundance of each unique TCRbeta CDR3 rearrangement, sequence reads were collapsed and filtered. For each sample, productive Simpson clonality was calculated as the square root of Simpson's diversity index over productive rearrangements. The table comes from immuneACCESS by way of TCRdb, which keeps in-frame sequences with V and J called. Part of the clones is missing from these tables; in studies checked, under half for an unresolved V gene and the rest for unknown reasons. D and trimming were read from the DNA, whereas the V and J calls and clone size are those reported in that table. A total of 55,000 to 70,000 clones appear in this sample, 88% of them only once. Approximately 45% of the sample is held by the ten biggest clonotypes.

This clonotype originated in a woman between 55 and 75 years old with COVID-19, enrolled during active disease. The specimen was peripheral blood.

The CDR3 region: CASSQGGGGGGEQYF. The DNA sequence is TGTGCCAGCAGCCAAGGCGGCGGGGGGGGCGGTGAGCAGTACTTC. Here the chain combines TRBV3-1 (or the pseudogene TRBV3-2) and TRBJ2-7; 9 middle bases align to TRBD2. The germline V end is reduced by 1 base and the J end by 7 bases; junction bases left unmatched: 8. As encoded in the germline V gene (reference sequence), CDR1 is LGHDT while CDR2 is YNNKEL. Measured from the cysteine to the phenylalanine, the CDR3 is 15 residues long. The DNA shown is the 45-base CDR3, in frame from base 1.